The 31 T cell receptor beta chains in this list originate from one sample, sequenced in a study of T-cell reconstitution after alpha-beta-depleted transplantation in children. As it was prepared, the TCRbeta library received unique molecular identifiers. TCRdb re-called the PCR reads with MiXCR, one entry per CDR3 protein. The sample has 300,000 to 400,000 distinct CDR3 sequences, 16% seen once. The specimen comprised PBMCs, mostly from graft donor cells, sampled 360 days after TCRalphabeta/CD19-depleted stem cell transplant. The receptors stem from a male patient between 2 and 9 years old who had a stem cell transplant for acute lymphoblastic leukemia, so the T cells may come from the graft donor.

This clonotype appeared many times. V and J are TRBV4-3 and TRBJ2-7; D is undetermined. Germline lookup yields CDR1 LGHNA and CDR2 YSLEER. This CDR3 is built from 14 residues. V lost 1 base and J lost 0, with 7 bases in between. The CDR3, as DNA: TGCGCCAGCAGCCAAGTTACTACCTCCTACGAGCAGTACTTC. It yields the protein CASSQVTTSYEQYF.

This clonotype was recorded at least ten times. This rearrangement joins TRBV25-1 to TRBJ2-7; perhaps TRBD1 as D (5 bases). Looked up from germline, CDR1 is MGHDK and CDR2 is SYGVNS. The CDR3 length is 13 residues. V shed 6 bases and J shed 3 bases, with 12 bases lying between them. DNA of the CDR3: TGTGCCAGCAGCGAAGGGGTCTTCTACGAGCAGTACTTC. Amino acid sequence: CASSEGVFYEQYF.

V usage is TRBV7-2 and J usage is TRBJ2-3; D gene uncertain. The CDR3 has 16 amino acids. CDR1 and CDR2 (germline): SGHTA, FQGNSA. V lost 4 bases and J lost 6, with 20 bases in between. The CDR3: CASSSSRVSGVDTQYF. DNA of the CDR3: TGTGCCAGCAGCTCCTCAAGGGTCTCAGGTGTGGATACGCAGTATTTT. Full variable domain (remainder filled in from reference TRBV7-2 and TRBJ2-3): GAGVSQSPSNKVTEKGKDVELRCDPISGHTALYWYRQSLGQGLEFLIYFQGNSAPDKSGLPSDRFSAERTGGSVSTLTIQRTQQEDSAVYLCASSSSRVSGVDTQYFGPGTRLTVL.

The genes are TRBV7-3 and TRBJ1-1; D is undetermined. The V gene lost 4 bases and the J gene lost 3 bases, with 15 bases spanning the gap. CDR3 size: 15 residues. Germline CDR1 and CDR2: SGHTA and FQGTGA. The CDR3 is CASSSADLLDTEAFF. CDR3 nucleotides: TGTGCCAGCAGCTCAGCTGATCTTTTAGACACTGAAGCTTTCTTT.

This clonotype appeared many times. This chain joins TRBV12-3 or TRBV12-4 and TRBJ2-1; 7 nucleotides align to TRBD2. J gave up 7 bases and V 5 bases, and 14 bases lay outside the gene matches. CDR3 length equals 16 residues. CDR3 nucleotide sequence: TGTGCCAGCAGTCCCCTTCGGCGGGAGAAACGGAATGAGCAGTTCTTC. Translated: CASSPLRREKRNEQFF.

The gene calls are TRBV11-2 and TRBJ2-5; tentative D call: TRBD2 (5 bases). V lost 2 bases, J lost 7 bases, and 11 bases lay in between. Germline CDR1 SGHAT, CDR2 FQNNGV. There are 13 residues in the CDR3. CDR3 sequence (DNA): TGTGCCAGCAGCTTACGGGGAATTGGGACCCAGTACTTC. Translation: CASSLRGIGTQYF.

This clonotype has more than one count but fewer than ten. The V call is TRBV12-3 or TRBV12-4, the J call TRBJ2-7; D is perhaps TRBD1 (6 bases). This CDR3 region has 14 residues. Deletions cut 4 bases from V and 4 bases from J, with 14 bases between. CDR3: CASSSTDRRYEQYF. DNA for the CDR3: TGTGCCAGCAGTTCAACCGACAGGCGGTACGAGCAGTACTTC.

This clonotype came up a few times. The V call is TRBV15, the J call TRBJ2-2; TRBD1 matches at 7 bases. Per the germline V gene, CDR1 is LNHNV and CDR2 is YYDKDF (reference sequence). CDR3 length: 15 residues. The trim removed 4 bases at V and 3 bases at J, leaving 5 bases unmatched. The CDR3 DNA is TGTGCCACCAGCATGAGGACAGGTCACACCGGGGAGCTGTTTTTT. This codes for CATSMRTGHTGELFF. Full variable domain (remainder filled in from reference TRBV15 and TRBJ2-2): DAMVIQNPRYQVTQFGKPVTLSCSQTLNHNVMYWYQQKSSQAPKLLFHYYDKDFNNEADTPDNFQSRRPNTSFCFLDIRSPGLGDTAMYLCATSMRTGHTGELFFGEGSRLTVL.

The CDR3 protein is CASIAAVVNEQYF. Written as DNA, the CDR3 is TGTGCCAGCATAGCAGCGGTCGTCAACGAGCAGTACTTC. This chain uses TRBV2 with TRBJ2-7, with D possibly matching TRBD2 (5 bases). CDR1 and CDR2 (germline): SNHLY, FYNNEI. The CDR3 is 13 amino acids. V gave up 7 bases and J gave up 5 bases, with 15 bases separating them.

CDR3 sequence: CASSFRLAGAADEQYF. The CDR3 DNA sequence: TGTGCCAGCAGTTTCCGACTAGCGGGAGCTGCTGACGAGCAGTACTTC. The chain has TRBV6-5 and TRBJ2-7, with 12 bases fitting TRBD2. Looked up from germline, CDR1 is MNHEY and CDR2 is SVGAGI. Trimming removed 4 bases from V and 5 bases from J; junction bases left unmatched: 9. The CDR3 has 16 amino acids.

V is TRBV20-1 and J is TRBJ2-1; a possible D gene is TRBD2 (5 bases). V dropped 3 bases and J dropped 8 bases, with 11 bases sitting between them. The CDR3 spans 12 residues. Germline V gene sequence: CDR1 DFQATT, CDR2 SNEGSKA (reference sequence). Here the CDR3 reads CSASGGGHEQFF. The CDR3 DNA is TGCAGTGCTAGCGGAGGCGGCCATGAGCAGTTCTTC.

V gene TRBV6-2 or TRBV6-3 combines with J gene TRBJ1-5; the D is unclear. The V and J ends lost 6 bases and 3 bases respectively, with 18 bases between them. This CDR3 has 16 amino acids. CDR1 MNHEY and CDR2 SVGEGT come from the germline V gene. The CDR3 bases are TGTGCCAGCAGGCATTCACCCTCCAGTCTCAATCAGCCCCAGCATTTT. Its translation is CASRHSPSSLNQPQHF.

This clonotype occurred many times. This CDR3 is CASSLIPGTDTQYF. CDR3 DNA: TGTGCCAGCAGTTTGATACCGGGCACAGATACGCAGTATTTT. The chain combines TRBV12-3 or TRBV12-4 with TRBJ2-3, with D unresolved. V shed 3 bases and J shed 1 base, with 8 bases lying between them. The CDR3 is made up of 14 amino acids.

There are a few counts of this clonotype. The V call is TRBV9, the J call TRBJ2-5; D is ambiguous. CDR1 is SGDLS and CDR2 is YYNGEE in the germline V gene. This CDR3 is 14 amino acids long. With 2 bases removed from V and 1 base from J, the gap between germline ends came to 9 bases. The CDR3 spells CASSVDTVQETQYF. The CDR3 bases are TGTGCCAGCAGCGTCGACACAGTCCAAGAGACCCAGTACTTC.

The rearrangement links TRBV12-3 or TRBV12-4 to TRBJ2-5; 8 bases map to TRBD2. With 2 bases clipped from V and 5 bases from J, the junction kept 7 bases outside the gene matches. This CDR3 has 15 amino acids. The CDR3 DNA follows: TGTGCCAGCAGTTTAAGACGGGGGGGTGGGGAGACCCAGTACTTC. The encoded protein is CASSLRRGGGETQYF.

This chain uses TRBV5-1 with TRBJ2-7; 8 nucleotides align to TRBD2. There are 13 residues in the CDR3. After removal of 0 bases from V and 5 bases from J, the junction contained 1 base not matched to a gene. Germline loops: CDR1 SGHRS, CDR2 YFSETQ. CDR3 coding DNA: TGCGCCAGCAGCTTGGTCGGGGGGGACGAGCAGTACTTC. Its protein product is CASSLVGGDEQYF.

This clonotype was detected a few times. The chain employs TRBV27 and TRBJ1-1; TRBD1 matches at 10 bases. Germline V gene data show CDR1 as MNHEY and CDR2 as SMNVEV (reference sequence). The CDR3 contains 17 residues. J was trimmed by 4 bases and V by 1 base; bases with no gene match: 9. CDR3 DNA sequence: TGTGCCAGCAGTTTATTACTCCCGACAGGGGGCGGCACTGAAGCTTTCTTT. It translates to CASSLLLPTGGGTEAFF.

As DNA, the CDR3 is TGTGCCAGCGGCCGGGACCATCGGTACGAGCAGTACTTC. It yields the protein CASGRDHRYEQYF. The V gene is TRBV12-3 or TRBV12-4, the J gene TRBJ2-7, with D possibly called TRBD1 or TRBD2 (5 bases each). This CDR3 is 13 amino acids long. V shed 8 bases and J shed 4 bases, with 15 bases lying between them.

This clonotype showed up just a few times. CDR3 protein: CASSVTGKETQYF. The CDR3 DNA is TGTGCCAGCAGCGTGACAGGGAAGGAGACCCAGTACTTC. The rearrangement uses TRBV9 and TRBJ2-5; 7 bases align to TRBD1. The CDR3 spans 13 residues. The germline V gene has CDR1 SGDLS and CDR2 YYNGEE. V gave up 2 bases and J gave up 5 bases; unmatched junction bases: 3.

In its sample, this clonotype was seen a few times. V and J are TRBV11-2 and TRBJ2-3; D is possibly TRBD2 (6 bases). Germline V gene lookup returns CDR1 SGHAT and CDR2 FQNNGV. Trimming removed 2 bases at V and 1 base at J, with 19 bases between. This CDR3 is built from 18 residues. CDR3 bases: TGTGCCAGCAGCTTAAATGGGAGGATTGGTGAGCGCACAGATACGCAGTATTTT. Translating gives CASSLNGRIGERTDTQYF.

This clonotype turned up a few times. The genes are TRBV6-1 and TRBJ2-7; D is unclear. The CDR3 has 15 amino acids. From germline, CDR1 is MNHNS and CDR2 SASEGT. V lost 3 bases and J 3 bases, leaving 15 bases between the germline ends. The CDR3 loop reads CASSDPPSRYYEQYF. CDR3 coding DNA: TGTGCCAGCAGTGACCCTCCGAGTCGTTACTACGAGCAGTACTTC.

The chain recombines TRBV7-3 with TRBJ2-3, with TRBD2 matching over 11 bases. The CDR3 is 16 amino acids. CDR1 and CDR2 (germline): SGHTA, FQGTGA. V trimming: 5 bases; J trimming: 6 bases; junction bases outside the gene matches: 10. The CDR3, as DNA: TGTGCCAGCAGCCAAGGGACTAGCGGTTCCTCTGATACGCAGTATTTT. Residues: CASSQGTSGSSDTQYF.

This clonotype has a handful of counts. This rearrangement joins TRBV5-1 to TRBJ2-7; the D gene is possibly TRBD1 (5 bases). The V gene lost 0 bases and the J gene lost 0 bases, with 13 bases spanning the gap. Germline V gene lookup returns CDR1 SGHRS and CDR2 YFSETQ. The CDR3 has 16 amino acids. CDR3 sequence (DNA): TGCGCCAGCAGCTTGGCCACAGGATACCCCTCCTACGAGCAGTACTTC. Translating gives CASSLATGYPSYEQYF. The full variable domain, completed using reference TRBV5-1 and TRBJ2-7, is KAGVTQTPRYLIKTRGQQVTLSCSPISGHRSVSWYQQTPGQGLQFLFEYFSETQRNKGNFPGRFSGRQFSNSRSEMNVSTLELGDSALYLCASSLATGYPSYEQYFGPGTRLTVT.

This clonotype came up many times. The chain combines TRBV28 with TRBJ1-3, with 8 bases lining up with TRBD1. Germline CDR1 is MDHEN and CDR2 is SYDVKM. Trimming cost V 5 bases and J 2 bases; bases outside gene matches: 2. The CDR3 loop spans 14 amino acids. The CDR3 is CASSTDRAGNTIYF. The CDR3 nucleotides are TGTGCCAGCAGTACGGACAGGGCTGGAAACACCATATATTTT.

This clonotype was observed many times. This chain joins TRBV5-1 and TRBJ2-2; TRBD1 matches 7 bases. The CDR3 loop spans 13 amino acids. With 9 bases clipped from V and 0 bases from J, the junction kept 2 bases outside the gene matches. Per the germline V gene, CDR1 is SGHRS and CDR2 is YFSETQ. The CDR3 sequence: CATQGANTGELFF. The CDR3 region has the DNA TGCGCCACTCAGGGGGCGAACACCGGGGAGCTGTTTTTT.

This sequence joins TRBV20-1 and TRBJ2-1; 8 positions match TRBD2. The length of the CDR3 is 14 residues. V shed 4 bases and J 7 bases; nucleotides not matched to a gene: 9. Germline CDR1 reads DFQATT; CDR2 reads SNEGSKA (reference sequence). CDR3 sequence (DNA): TGCAGTGCTATCGTTAGCGGGATGGTGAATGAGCAGTTCTTC. Its translation: CSAIVSGMVNEQFF.

This clonotype was seen more than once but under ten times. The rearrangement links TRBV5-6 to TRBJ2-1, with TRBD1 matching over 7 bases. This CDR3 has 15 residues. The V segment lost 1 base and the J segment 8 bases; nucleotides outside the gene matches: 9. Germline V gives CDR1 SGHDT, CDR2 YYEEEE. This CDR3 reads CASSLRFTGVDEQFF. The CDR3 DNA sequence: TGTGCCAGCAGCTTGAGGTTTACAGGGGTGGATGAGCAGTTCTTC.

This clonotype occurred many times. This chain joins TRBV5-1 and TRBJ2-1, with D possibly TRBD2 on 6 matching bases. Trimming left V 0 bases short and J 14 bases short, with 18 bases between. The CDR3 has 14 residues. Germline CDR1 reads SGHRS; CDR2 reads YFSETQ. CDR3 coding DNA: TGCGCCAGCAGCTTGGACGTTTCGCGGGGACCGGAGTTCTTC. This encodes CASSLDVSRGPEFF.

This clonotype has a handful of counts. This sequence joins TRBV10-3 and TRBJ2-5, with D possibly being TRBD1 (6 bases). Germline assignment: CDR1 ENHRY and CDR2 SYGVKD. The CDR3 length is 13 residues. Trimming left V 4 bases short and J 4 bases short, with 10 bases between. The CDR3 loop reads CAISASRGETQYF. In DNA, the CDR3 is TGTGCCATCAGTGCCAGCAGGGGAGAGACCCAGTACTTC.

Concerning this clonotype itself: This may be a read error, as it is one base from a much larger clone. The chain recombines TRBV5-1 with TRBJ2-5, with 9 bases fitting TRBD1. The germline V gene encodes CDR1 SGHRS and CDR2 YFSETQ. The CDR3 loop spans 16 amino acids. CDR3: CVSSLDGTGYRETQYF. CDR3 in DNA: TGCGTCAGCAGCTTGGACGGGACAGGGTATCGAGAGACCCAGTACTTC.

V gene TRBV9 combines with J gene TRBJ1-3; a possible D gene is TRBD1 (5 bases). The germline gives CDR1 SGDLS, CDR2 YYNGEE. CDR3 length: 15 residues. The ends were cut back, 0 bases at V and 0 bases at J, with 7 bases in the middle. CDR3 DNA: TGTGCCAGCAGCGTAGAAGGGGTCTCTGGAAACACCATATATTTT. Translated: CASSVEGVSGNTIYF.